This T cell receptor beta chain is from a study of cytomegalovirus exposure and HLA in healthy donors. Overall study findings and caveats: The majority of TCR sequences were rare, yet some public TCRs appeared in many donors. One later analysis, an examination of the 90 to 150 validation repertoires, found that first-cohort TCR clusters tended to co-occur in them. Cytomegalovirus association was assigned to about 150 TCR beta chains.

As concerns this clone: What it recognizes is unknown.

The V gene's germline CDR1 is MNHNS and CDR2 SASEGT. The V gene lost 4 bases and the J gene lost 2 bases, with 20 bases spanning the gap. This CDR3 spans 17 amino acids. Sequencing used immunoSEQ multiplex PCR; TCRdb keeps in-frame clones, though not all of them. Counted here are under 80,000 clones, 89% occurring once; the ten biggest clones make up approximately 1.2%. From the 120-subject validation cohort, which was separate from the roughly 670-subject first cohort, the donors were drawn. The sequence was obtained from a woman younger than 35 in good health and CMV-seronegative. Source material: PBMCs. V is TRBV6-1 and J is TRBJ1-1, with D possibly TRBD1 on 6 matching bases. This CDR3 is CASSARGGRLLNTEAFF. The CDR3 DNA follows: TGTGCCAGCAGTGCTCGGGGGGGCAGGCTGTTAAACACTGAAGCTTTCTTT.